A single sample is the source of the 30 T cell receptor beta chains below, sequenced in a study of blood T cell repertoires in COVID-19. Using immunoSEQ multiplex PCR, the repertoire was profiled, and TCRdb retains in-frame clones only, with some absent. This sample has 150,000 to 200,000 clones, with approximately 90% found just once. Sequencing was carried out using PBMCs or T cells enriched from blood (not recorded which). Source of these receptors: a woman aged 40 to 55 in a cohort exposed to, infected with or recovered from COVID-19 (not recorded which).

J is TRBJ2-7 and V is TRBV5-8, with a tentative D call TRBD1 (6 bases). The V end lost 2 bases, the J end lost 3 bases, and 12 bases lay between the germline ends. CDR3 length: 14 residues. CDR1 and CDR2 from the germline V gene are SGHTS and YDEGEE. The CDR3 is CASSFGQGNYEQYF. The CDR3 nucleotides read TGTGCCAGCAGCTTTGGTCAGGGGAACTACGAGCAGTACTTC.

The V call is TRBV5-1, the J call TRBJ1-1; D call uncertain. The CDR3 sequence is 14 residues long. The V end was cut by 0 bases, the J end by 5 bases, with 11 bases between. The germline V gene has CDR1 SGHRS and CDR2 YFSETQ. The DNA of the CDR3 is TGCGCCAGCAGCTTGGTGCAGACTGGGACTGAAGCTTTCTTT. It encodes CASSLVQTGTEAFF.

V usage is TRBV24-1 and J usage is TRBJ1-2, with D possibly TRBD1 on 6 matching bases. The germline V and J ends were trimmed by 4 bases and 4 bases, with 12 bases remaining between them. The length of the CDR3 is 14 residues. Germline-derived CDR1 and CDR2 are KGHDR and SFDVKD. DNA of the CDR3: TGTGCCACCAGTGAGCCAGGGGTGGTCTATGGCTACACCTTC. This sequence encodes CATSEPGVVYGYTF.

Written as DNA, the CDR3 is TGTGCCAGCAGCGTATCGGAGGGGGGGGCAAATGAGCAGTTCTTC. Amino acid sequence: CASSVSEGGANEQFF. The chain joins TRBV9 to TRBJ2-1, with D perhaps matching TRBD2 (7 bases). The CDR3 spans 15 residues. Deletions cut 1 base from V and 7 bases from J, with 15 bases between. Germline CDR1 reads SGDLS; CDR2 reads YYNGEE.

This sequence joins TRBV11-1 and TRBJ1-1; D is perhaps TRBD1 (5 bases). Deletions cut 5 bases from V and 0 bases from J, with 16 bases between. This CDR3 comprises 16 residues. Germline lookup yields CDR1 SGHAT and CDR2 FQDESV (reference sequence). This CDR3 is CASSPRGVSMNTEAFF. The CDR3 coding sequence is TGTGCCAGCAGCCCCCGGGGGGTGAGCATGAACACTGAAGCTTTCTTT.

The chain uses TRBV7-8 and TRBJ1-2, with 8 bases lining up with TRBD1. Germline assignment: CDR1 SGHVS and CDR2 FQNEAQ. This CDR3 contains 14 residues. V lost 5 bases and J lost 5; bases outside the gene matches: 7. The CDR3 loop reads CASSPGQGAYGYTF. The DNA for the CDR3 is TGTGCCAGCAGCCCTGGACAGGGAGCTTATGGCTACACCTTC.

This rearrangement joins TRBV7-9 to TRBJ1-1; D possibly corresponds to TRBD1 (5 bases). Germline V lookup: CDR1 SEHNR, CDR2 FQNEAQ (reference sequence). V shed 4 bases and J shed 4 bases, with 13 bases lying between them. The CDR3 totals 14 residues. The CDR3 protein is CASSSPDQGTEAFF. The CDR3 DNA sequence: TGTGCCAGCAGCTCCCCGGACCAGGGCACTGAAGCTTTCTTT.

This clone has a single count. V usage is TRBV9 and J usage is TRBJ2-7, with D unresolved. In germline, CDR1 is SGDLS, CDR2 YYNGEE. The V end was cut by 2 bases, the J end by 2 bases, with 8 bases between. CDR3 length equals 13 residues. The chain's CDR3 is CASSVTPAYEQYF. In DNA form, the CDR3 reads TGTGCCAGCAGCGTTACACCCGCCTACGAGCAGTACTTC.

The rearrangement links TRBV12-3 or TRBV12-4 to TRBJ2-5, with 11 bases aligning to TRBD1. The CDR3 has 13 residues. V was clipped by 9 bases and J by 4 bases; unmatched bases: 4. The CDR3 here is CASSGTGGETQYF. CDR3 sequence (DNA): TGTGCCAGTTCCGGGACAGGGGGAGAGACCCAGTACTTC.

The chain joins TRBV19 to TRBJ1-2; D is unresolved. The germline V and J ends were trimmed by 1 base and 0 bases, with 12 bases remaining between them. Per germline, CDR1 LNHDA and CDR2 SQIVND (reference sequence). The CDR3 is 16 amino acids. CDR3 nucleotides: TGTGCCAGTAGTATAGGAGAACAGCGGCCTAACTATGGCTACACCTTC. The encoded protein is CASSIGEQRPNYGYTF. Full variable domain (rest looked up from reference TRBV19 and TRBJ1-2): DGGITQSPKYLFRKEGQNVTLSCEQNLNHDAMYWYRQDPGQGLRLIYYSQIVNDFQKGDIAEGYSVSREKKESFPLTVTSAQKNPTAFYLCASSIGEQRPNYGYTFGSGTRLTVV.

The chain employs TRBV13 and TRBJ2-3; 9 bases map to TRBD1. This CDR3 has 15 amino acids. CDR1 is PRHDT and CDR2 is FYEKMQ in the germline V gene (reference sequence). After removal of 5 bases from V and 1 base from J, the junction contained 4 bases not matched to a gene. Here the CDR3 DNA reads TGTGCCAGCAGCGCGACAGGGGGTGGCACAGATACGCAGTATTTT. Translating it yields CASSATGGGTDTQYF. Complete variable domain (other parts from reference TRBV13 and TRBJ2-3): AAGVIQSPRHLIKEKRETATLKCYPIPRHDTVYWYQQGPGQDPQFLISFYEKMQSDKGSIPDRFSAQQFSDYHSELNMSSLELGDSALYFCASSATGGGTDTQYFGPGTRLTVL.

The chain employs TRBV7-2 and TRBJ2-6; 9 bases align to TRBD1. V was pared by 0 bases and J by 0 bases, with 9 bases of the junction left unmatched. There are 20 residues in the CDR3. Germline V lookup: CDR1 SGHTA, CDR2 FQGNSA. For the CDR3, the DNA is TGTGCCAGCAGCTTAGCGGGCTTGGGACAGGGACTCTCTGGGGCCAACGTCCTGACTTTC. The encoded protein is CASSLAGLGQGLSGANVLTF. Full variable domain (missing parts from reference TRBV7-2 and TRBJ2-6): GAGVSQSPSNKVTEKGKDVELRCDPISGHTALYWYRQSLGQGLEFLIYFQGNSAPDKSGLPSDRFSAERTGGSVSTLTIQRTQQEDSAVYLCASSLAGLGQGLSGANVLTFGAGSRLTVL.

The genes are TRBV4-3 and TRBJ2-1; 7 nucleotides line up with TRBD2. After removal of 0 bases from V and 8 bases from J, the junction contained 7 bases not matched to a gene. The CDR3 extends over 15 amino acids. The germline gives CDR1 LGHNA, CDR2 YSLEER. In nucleotides, the CDR3 is TGCGCCAGCAGCCAAGAGGGAACGGGAGGTCATGAGCAGTTCTTC. Protein sequence: CASSQEGTGGHEQFF.

The chain couples TRBV9 to TRBJ1-2; a weak D match, TRBD1 (6 bases). Germline CDR1 SGDLS, CDR2 YYNGEE. This CDR3 contains 15 residues. V lost 0 bases and J lost 5, with 14 bases in between. Here the CDR3 DNA reads TGTGCCAGCAGCGTAGCCCCAGGGGAGGGTTATGGCTACACCTTC. Translated, it gives CASSVAPGEGYGYTF. The full variable domain, completed using reference TRBV9 and TRBJ1-2, is DSGVTQTPKHLITATGQRVTLRCSPRSGDLSVYWYQQSLDQGLQFLIQYYNGEERAKGNILERFSAQQFPDLHSELNLSSLELGDSALYFCASSVAPGEGYGYTFGSGTRLTVV.

The chain combines TRBV27 with TRBJ2-5; no clear D gene. This CDR3 region has 13 residues. Germline V gene sequence: CDR1 MNHEY, CDR2 SMNVEV (reference sequence). Trimming removed 6 bases from V and 3 bases from J, with 11 bases in between. Here the CDR3 DNA reads TGTGCCAGCAGACCCCACTTAGAAGAGACCCAGTACTTC. Translating gives CASRPHLEETQYF.

This rearrangement joins TRBV7-9 to TRBJ1-1; D uncertain. CDR1 is SEHNR, CDR2 FQNEAQ, per germline (reference sequence). V dropped 3 bases and J dropped 1 base, with 9 bases sitting between them. The CDR3 has 14 amino acids. The CDR3: CASSLLTENTEAFF. CDR3 coding DNA: TGTGCCAGCAGCTTGCTAACTGAGAACACTGAAGCTTTCTTT.

The gene calls are TRBV3-1 (or the pseudogene TRBV3-2) and TRBJ1-3, with 9 bases aligning to TRBD1. Germline V gene data show CDR1 as LGHDT and CDR2 as YNNKEL (reference sequence). V lost 5 bases, J lost 4 bases, and 9 bases stayed unmatched. This CDR3 is built from 16 residues. CDR3 nucleotides: TGTGCCAGCAGCATGACAGGGGGATCGTCCGGAAACACCATATATTTT. Translation: CASSMTGGSSGNTIYF.

This rearrangement joins TRBV19 to TRBJ1-5; 9 bases agree with TRBD1. Trimming took 10 bases from V and 3 from J; bases not matched to a gene: 7. Germline V gives CDR1 LNHDA, CDR2 SQIVND (reference sequence). CDR3 length: 14 amino acids. In DNA form, the CDR3 reads TGTGCCACTCACGACAGGGGGATCAATCAGCCCCAGCATTTT. It encodes CATHDRGINQPQHF.

V and J are TRBV12-5 and TRBJ1-1, with D uncertain. V was clipped by 3 bases and J by 4 bases, with 3 bases between them. This CDR3 contains 11 residues. Per the germline V gene, CDR1 is LGHNT and CDR2 is FRNRAP. The CDR3 sequence is CASGFGTEAFF. CDR3 DNA sequence: TGTGCTAGTGGTTTCGGCACTGAAGCTTTCTTT.

The chain combines TRBV13 with TRBJ1-1; D possibly corresponds to TRBD1 (6 bases). The CDR3 has 14 residues. V was shortened by 5 bases and J by 1 base, with 11 bases between the two germline ends. Germline V lookup: CDR1 PRHDT, CDR2 FYEKMQ (reference sequence). The CDR3 here is CASSPDSSNTEAFF. CDR3 in DNA: TGTGCCAGCAGCCCGGACAGTTCGAACACTGAAGCTTTCTTT.

This sequence joins TRBV27 and TRBJ2-2; a weak D match, TRBD2 (5 bases). The V end lost 0 bases, the J end lost 4 bases, and 9 bases lay between the germline ends. CDR1 is MNHEY, CDR2 SMNVEV, per germline (reference sequence). The CDR3 extends over 15 amino acids. The CDR3 DNA sequence: TGTGCCAGCAGTTTATCCCGGGGAGTCACCGGGGAGCTGTTTTTT. Its translation: CASSLSRGVTGELFF.

The chain links TRBV7-9 to TRBJ1-1; 7 bases align to TRBD1. J lost 4 bases, V lost 6 bases, and 5 bases had no gene match. CDR3 length equals 13 residues. Germline V lookup: CDR1 SEHNR, CDR2 FQNEAQ (reference sequence). CDR3 DNA sequence: TGTGCCAGCAGGGCGCAGGGGGTCACTGAAGCTTTCTTT. It yields the protein CASRAQGVTEAFF.

The chain combines TRBV4-1 with TRBJ2-5, with D possibly matching TRBD2 (6 bases). The germline gives CDR1 MGHRA, CDR2 YSYEKL. Deletions cut 4 bases from V and 3 bases from J, with 15 bases between. This CDR3 region has 15 residues. DNA of the CDR3: TGCGCCAGCAGCCTCGTTAAGCGGGCCGAAGAGACCCAGTACTTC. Its protein is CASSLVKRAEETQYF.

This chain joins TRBV5-1 and TRBJ1-2; 7 positions agree with TRBD1. Per the germline V gene, CDR1 is SGHRS and CDR2 is YFSETQ. V lost 0 bases and J lost 1; bases outside the gene matches: 0. The CDR3 extends over 14 amino acids. This CDR3 reads CASSLGDSNYGYTF. CDR3 sequence (DNA): TGCGCCAGCAGCTTGGGGGACAGTAACTATGGCTACACCTTC. Full variable domain (missing parts from reference TRBV5-1 and TRBJ1-2): KAGVTQTPRYLIKTRGQQVTLSCSPISGHRSVSWYQQTPGQGLQFLFEYFSETQRNKGNFPGRFSGRQFSNSRSEMNVSTLELGDSALYLCASSLGDSNYGYTFGSGTRLTVV.

The chain is built from TRBV18 and TRBJ1-2, with a weak D call TRBD1 (6 bases). This CDR3 has 15 amino acids. V lost 2 bases and J 4 bases, leaving 14 bases between the germline ends. Germline V lookup: CDR1 KGHSH, CDR2 LQKENI. The CDR3 sequence is CASSPGGRSFYGYTF. DNA of the CDR3: TGTGCCAGCTCACCAGGGGGCCGTAGTTTCTATGGCTACACCTTC. Combining the CDR3 with reference TRBV18 and TRBJ1-2 gives the whole variable domain NAGVMQNPRHLVRRRGQEARLRCSPMKGHSHVYWYRQLPEEGLKFMVYLQKENIIDESGMPKERFSAEFPKEGPSILRIQQVVRGDSAAYFCASSPGGRSFYGYTFGSGTRLTVV.

This clone was observed a single time. The chain has TRBV7-9 and TRBJ1-2, with TRBD1 identical over 10 bases. This CDR3 comprises 18 residues. Germline V gives CDR1 SEHNR, CDR2 FQNEAQ (reference sequence). After removal of 5 bases from V and 5 bases from J, the junction contained 17 bases not matched to a gene. CDR3 protein: CASSRTGGSRPSWYGYTF. CDR3 coding DNA: TGTGCCAGCAGCAGGACAGGGGGATCCCGGCCGTCCTGGTATGGCTACACCTTC.

This rearrangement joins TRBV12-5 to TRBJ2-1; D is unresolved. CDR1 is LGHNT and CDR2 is FRNRAP in the germline V gene. The CDR3 is made up of 13 amino acids. Deletions cut 0 bases from V and 9 bases from J, with 9 bases between. The CDR3: CASGLVDLSEQFF. CDR3 coding DNA: TGTGCTAGTGGTTTGGTTGACTTGAGTGAGCAGTTCTTC.

The V call is TRBV5-1, the J call TRBJ1-2; TRBD1 aligns across 7 bases. This CDR3 is 15 amino acids long. Germline lookup yields CDR1 SGHRS and CDR2 YFSETQ. Losses at the gene ends were 5 bases for V and 2 bases for J; bases not matched to a gene: 9. CDR3 amino acids: CASRDRDRKNYGYTF. For the CDR3, the DNA is TGCGCCAGCAGAGACCGGGACAGAAAAAACTATGGCTACACCTTC.

A word on this clone: Relative to the germline gene, one junction end is altered; a read error may explain this. The chain couples TRBV27 to TRBJ1-6; D gene unclear. This CDR3 comprises 12 residues. Germline CDR1 and CDR2: MNHEY and SMNVEV (reference sequence). The CDR3 DNA is TGTGCCAGCGGTTTTCTGAATTCACCCCTCCACTTT. Amino acid sequence: CASGFLNSPLHF.

This chain connects TRBV5-8 to TRBJ2-7; D call uncertain. The CDR3 consists of 12 residues. CDR1 is SGHTS and CDR2 is YDEGEE in the germline V gene. The germline V and J ends were trimmed by 0 bases and 3 bases, with 4 bases remaining between them. CDR3 nucleotide sequence: TGTGCCAGCAGCTTGGTCATCTACGAGCAGTACTTC. Protein product: CASSLVIYEQYF.